Included here is one T cell receptor beta chain sequence, with context. Its antigen remains undetermined. Per-base quality was not reported, and no clone a single base away is much larger than it. The junction carries 13 bases between V and J, which are trimmed by 3 bases and 8 bases respectively. CDR1 SGHVS and CDR2 FNYEAQ were looked up in the germline V gene. From the cysteine through the phenylalanine, the CDR3 covers 13 amino acids. Here the CDR3 DNA is all that survives: 39 bases in frame from base 1. This record belongs to a study of blood T cell repertoires in COVID-19 (dated by TCRdb to the early 2020s). About the study as a whole: Samples covering the acute and convalescent phases of COVID-19 were provided by collaborators in the United States, Italy and Spain. The prospective study material was composed of cDNA or gDNA derived from T cells, B-cell-depleted T cells, or PBMCs. Deeply sampled blood TCRbeta repertoires from subjects exposed to, actively infected with, or recovered from COVID-19 were included in the dataset. The repertoires were made available in a free public database intended to serve as a resource for research on the immune response to SARS-CoV-2. Samples were obtained from the ongoing ImmuneRACE study (first 160 participants) and from 1,254 subjects provided by 6 global collaborators. A de-identified subject ID, COVID-19 status, age in years and sex were almost always included in the sample metadata. Where available, HLA class I and class II types were taken from metadata supplied by the sample provider and were not determined by assay-based typing.

TCRbeta CDR3 regions were amplified from genomic DNA using the immunoSEQ Assay, a bias-controlled multiplex PCR. The authors processed their data as follows. Nucleated cell counts per sample were estimated from amplification of reference gene primers within the assay. To quantify the absolute abundance of each unique TCRbeta CDR3 rearrangement, sequence reads were collapsed and filtered. Productive Simpson clonality was computed per sample as the square root of Simpson's diversity index over productive rearrangements. The table comes from immuneACCESS by way of TCRdb, which keeps in-frame sequences with V and J called. Part of the clones is missing from these tables; in studies checked, under half for an unresolved V gene and the rest for unknown reasons. The V and J calls and clone size are taken from that table; D and trimming were inferred from the DNA. For this sample there are 50,000 to 80,000 clones; 78% appear just once. Of the sample, 11% to 15% is held by the ten largest clones.

The investigation overall reported the following: The amount of clinical and demographic metadata varied by source and participant and was provided uncurated.

In Seattle, one collaborating source enrolled patients while the infection was active and tracked those patients longitudinally over the course of disease. The collaborating institutions used their own protocols to collect whole blood in K2EDTA tubes. For TCRbeta analysis, collaborator samples were shipped as frozen whole blood, as isolated PBMCs, or as DNA extracted from either sample type. The chain was built from TRBV7-6 and TRBJ1-2; the D gene is perhaps TRBD1, on 6 matching bases. The sequence derives from a man between 60 and 70 years old with COVID-19, enrolled during active disease. Sequencing was performed on peripheral blood. The DNA sequence follows: TGTGCCAGCAGCTTTGCGGGGGCTTGGGGCTACACCTTC. It encodes CASSFAGAWGYTF.